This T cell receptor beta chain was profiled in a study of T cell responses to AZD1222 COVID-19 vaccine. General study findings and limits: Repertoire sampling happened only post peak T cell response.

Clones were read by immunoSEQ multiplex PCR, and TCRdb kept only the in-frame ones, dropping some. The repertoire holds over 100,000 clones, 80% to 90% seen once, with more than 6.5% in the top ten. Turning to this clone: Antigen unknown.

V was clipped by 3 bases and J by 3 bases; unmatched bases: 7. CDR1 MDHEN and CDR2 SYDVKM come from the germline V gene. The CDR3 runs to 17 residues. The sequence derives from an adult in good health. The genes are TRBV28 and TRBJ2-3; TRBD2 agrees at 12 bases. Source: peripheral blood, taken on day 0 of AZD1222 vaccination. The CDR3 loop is CASSFLPTSGSTDTQYF. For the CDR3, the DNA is TGTGCCAGCAGTTTTCTCCCGACTAGCGGGAGTACAGATACGCAGTATTTT.